Following are 21 T cell receptor beta chains from one sample sequenced in a study of resident and recirculating memory T cells in vitiligo. Sequencing used immunoSEQ multiplex PCR; TCRdb keeps in-frame clones, though not all of them. This sample yields tens of thousands of clones, of which 90% to 95% are seen a single time; 4% to 5.5% belongs to the top ten. Sequenced material: blood. Receptors were obtained from a male donor with vitiligo.

The chain employs TRBV18 and TRBJ1-2; 8 nucleotides align to TRBD1. The CDR3 length is 15 residues. The V and J ends lost 3 bases and 8 bases, in that order; junction bases with no gene match: 11. The germline V gene has CDR1 KGHSH and CDR2 LQKENI. Written as DNA, the CDR3 is TGTGCCAGCTCACCGGGACAGGTGGTCGGCGGAGGCTACACCTTC. This codes for CASSPGQVVGGGYTF.

J is TRBJ2-5 and V is TRBV9; TRBD2 aligns across 13 bases. Per the germline V gene, CDR1 is SGDLS and CDR2 is YYNGEE. The CDR3 is made up of 17 amino acids. V lost 0 bases, J lost 3 bases, and 5 bases stayed unmatched. The DNA of the CDR3 is TGTGCCAGCAGCGTAGGAGTGGGACTAGCGGGAAAAGAGACCCAGTACTTC. It encodes CASSVGVGLAGKETQYF.

The chain uses TRBV18 and TRBJ2-2, with TRBD1 identical over 7 bases. This CDR3 contains 15 residues. Unmatched junction bases numbered 10, after V lost 8 bases and J lost 4 bases. The germline V gene encodes CDR1 KGHSH and CDR2 LQKENI. As DNA, the CDR3 is TGTGCCAGCCTCCGGGACAGAGCTTCCACCGGGGAGCTGTTTTTT. Translating it yields CASLRDRASTGELFF.

The rearrangement links TRBV2 to TRBJ2-7, with 10 bases lining up with TRBD1. This CDR3 spans 14 amino acids. Germline-derived CDR1 and CDR2 are SNHLY and FYNNEI. V dropped 5 bases and J dropped 4; count of bases not matched to a gene: 5. The CDR3 DNA is TGTGCCAGCAGTAGCGGGACAGGGGTATACGAGCAGTACTTC. It specifies CASSSGTGVYEQYF.

This chain connects TRBV21-1 to TRBJ2-7; the table names TRBD2, a call not compared with the DNA. TRBV21-1 represents a pseudogene. The CDR3 consists of 12 residues. The CDR3 sequence: CASTRVAYEQYF. CDR3 DNA sequence: TGTGCCAGCACTCGGGTGGCCTACGAGCAGTACTTC.

The genes are TRBV11-2 and TRBJ2-3; D possibly corresponds to TRBD2 (6 bases). The CDR3 extends over 17 amino acids. Germline V gives CDR1 SGHAT, CDR2 FQNNGV. Trimming took 4 bases from V and 3 from J, leaving 20 bases between them. In nucleotides, the CDR3 is TGTGCCAGCAGCTCCAACGTCCGGGGAGGTGCGACAGATACGCAGTATTTT. Translated, it gives CASSSNVRGGATDTQYF.

V is TRBV5-1 and J is TRBJ1-3, with D perhaps matching TRBD1 (5 bases). Trimming cost V 4 bases and J 4 bases, with 9 bases left between them. Germline CDR1 is SGHRS and CDR2 is YFSETQ. CDR3 size: 13 residues. The CDR3 sequence is CASSPRQGNTIYF. The CDR3 bases are TGCGCCAGCAGCCCACGACAGGGAAACACCATATATTTT.

The chain joins TRBV5-4 to TRBJ2-1, with D perhaps TRBD2 (6 bases). CDR3 length equals 13 residues. Germline CDR1 is SGHNT and CDR2 is YYREEE (reference sequence). Between the trimmed V and J ends, which lost 4 bases and 7 bases, there was a span of 12 bases. The CDR3 is CASSPGGINEQFF. DNA for the CDR3: TGTGCCAGCAGCCCTGGAGGGATAAATGAGCAGTTCTTC.

Here the CDR3 DNA reads TGTGCCAGCAGCACGAGACCCTTAACGGGCGAGCAGTACTTC. The encoded protein is CASSTRPLTGEQYF. V and J are TRBV7-2 and TRBJ2-7, with D uncertain. The germline V gene encodes CDR1 SGHTA and CDR2 FQGNSA. Trimming pared 5 bases from V and 6 bases from J, leaving 17 bases between. The CDR3 loop spans 14 amino acids.

The rearrangement uses TRBV9 and TRBJ2-3; possibly TRBD2 for D (5 bases). Trimming took 3 bases from V and 5 from J, leaving 22 bases between them. The CDR3 contains 17 residues. Germline lookup yields CDR1 SGDLS and CDR2 YYNGEE. As DNA, the CDR3 is TGTGCCAGCAGCGCCCTCGACTATCCCGAGGTGCGAGATACGCAGTATTTT. Its translation: CASSALDYPEVRDTQYF.

The chain combines TRBV6-5 with TRBJ2-3; TRBD2 matches at 7 bases. V shed 2 bases, J shed 6 bases, and the junction held 11 bases outside the gene matches. This CDR3 contains 16 residues. CDR1 and CDR2 from the germline V gene are MNHEY and SVGAGI. The CDR3: CASSYVSAAGVDTQYF. As DNA, the CDR3 is TGTGCCAGCAGTTACGTATCCGCCGCGGGGGTTGATACGCAGTATTTT.

The chain couples TRBV9 to TRBJ2-7; tentative D call: TRBD1 (6 bases). The CDR3 is 16 amino acids. Between the trimmed V and J ends, which lost 2 bases and 4 bases, there was a span of 19 bases. Germline V gene sequence: CDR1 SGDLS, CDR2 YYNGEE. The DNA for the CDR3 is TGTGCCAGCAGCGTTAGTCAGGACAGACCTAGATACGAGCAGTACTTC. Translating gives CASSVSQDRPRYEQYF.

This clone has just one count. The chain uses TRBV5-1 and TRBJ2-7; 11 bases align to TRBD2. The CDR3 covers 15 residues. CDR1 is SGHRS and CDR2 is YFSETQ in the germline V gene. Germline trimming cut 0 bases from V and 7 bases from J; bases unmatched to any gene: 6. The CDR3 DNA reads as TGCGCCAGCAGCTTGGAGGTAGCGGGAGGGCGGGAGCAGTACTTC. Amino acids: CASSLEVAGGREQYF.

The CDR3 nucleotides are TGTGCCAGCGTGGGGACAGGGAGGGCCGGGGAGCTGTTTTTT. It encodes CASVGTGRAGELFF. The V call is TRBV6-1, the J call TRBJ2-2, with 9 bases that match TRBD1. The CDR3 is 14 amino acids. V was pared by 8 bases and J by 6 bases, with 7 bases of the junction left unmatched. CDR1 and CDR2 (germline): MNHNS, SASEGT.

The chain is built from TRBV10-3 and TRBJ2-1; 14 bases are shared with TRBD2. This CDR3 spans 16 amino acids. V lost 4 bases to trimming and J lost 8 bases; unmatched junction nucleotides: 7. Germline V CDR1 and CDR2: ENHRY, SYGVKD. The CDR3 is CAISGTSGRIEDEQFF. The CDR3 coding sequence is TGTGCCATCAGTGGGACTAGCGGGAGGATTGAAGATGAGCAGTTCTTC.

The chain links TRBV18 to TRBJ1-2; 7 nucleotides match TRBD1. Looked up from germline, CDR1 is KGHSH and CDR2 is LQKENI. The CDR3 runs to 16 residues. V shed 3 bases, J shed 2 bases, and the junction held 9 bases outside the gene matches. In DNA form, the CDR3 reads TGTGCCAGCTCACCCAGAGGGGCAGGGGGAAACTATGGCTACACCTTC. This codes for CASSPRGAGGNYGYTF.

In nucleotides, the CDR3 is TGCAGCGTAAACCCCGGACAATCCTACGAGCAGTACTTC. Translation gives CSVNPGQSYEQYF. The chain couples TRBV29-1 to TRBJ2-7; D is perhaps TRBD1 (5 bases). Trimming removed 6 bases at V and 1 base at J, with 13 bases between. Germline loops: CDR1 SQVTM, CDR2 ANQGSEA. The CDR3 runs 13 residues.

There are a few counts of this clone. The chain has TRBV5-4 and TRBJ2-2; 7 positions match TRBD1. Germline V gene lookup returns CDR1 SGHNT and CDR2 YYREEE (reference sequence). The CDR3 runs 17 residues. The junction had 15 bases not matched to a gene; V was cut back by 3 bases and J by 7 bases. Here the CDR3 DNA reads TGTGCCAGCAGCTCCCCCATACCGGGACAGACGGACGGGGAGCTGTTTTTT. Translating it yields CASSSPIPGQTDGELFF.

The J gene is TRBJ2-1, the V gene TRBV28, with D possibly TRBD1 on 6 matching bases. V was clipped by 2 bases and J by 5 bases, with 13 bases between them. Germline V gene lookup returns CDR1 MDHEN and CDR2 SYDVKM. The CDR3 contains 15 residues. As DNA, the CDR3 is TGTGCCAGCAGTTTAGTGCAGGGGAGAAACAATGAGCAGTTCTTC. Translation gives CASSLVQGRNNEQFF.

The V call is TRBV7-8, the J call TRBJ2-7; TRBD2 aligns across 8 bases. This CDR3 is built from 14 residues. CDR1 and CDR2 (germline): SGHVS, FQNEAQ. The V gene end was trimmed by 5 bases and the J gene end by 3 bases; junction bases not matched to a gene: 6. CDR3 protein: CASSASGSSYEQYF. For the CDR3, the DNA is TGTGCCAGCAGCGCAAGCGGGAGTAGCTACGAGCAGTACTTC.

The chain employs TRBV4-1 and TRBJ1-2, with D perhaps TRBD1 (6 bases). The CDR3 is 12 residues long. Per the germline V gene, CDR1 is MGHRA and CDR2 is YSYEKL. V was shortened by 8 bases and J by 8 bases, with 15 bases between the two germline ends. CDR3 loop: CASGGSLWGYTF. The CDR3 DNA reads TGCGCCAGCGGGGGCAGTCTATGGGGCTACACCTTC.